This TCR beta chain was recorded in a study of blood T cell repertoires in COVID-19. Profiled with immunoSEQ multiplex PCR; TCRdb holds only in-frame clones, not every one. Here the sample spans about 270,000 clones, more than 80% being singletons. This CDR3 contains 14 residues. In germline, CDR1 is MNHEY, CDR2 SMNVEV (reference sequence). V gave up 5 bases and J gave up 7 bases, with 15 bases separating them. The receptor was isolated from a woman aged 30 to 39 with acute COVID-19. The sample comprised PBMCs or T cells enriched from blood (not recorded which). V is TRBV27 and J is TRBJ1-5; D gene uncertain. This chain's CDR3 is CASSPTGFQQPQHF. The CDR3 region has the DNA TGTGCCAGCAGTCCGACGGGGTTCCAGCAGCCCCAGCATTTT.